Listed here are 19 T cell receptor beta chains from one sample, sequenced in a study of ipilimumab plus nivolumab after autologous stem cell transplantation. Profiling relied on immunoSEQ multiplex PCR, and the TCRdb table lists in-frame clones only, not all of them. The sample includes tens of thousands of clones, under 85% of them seen just once. Sequenced here: PBMCs, sampled in a trial of ipilimumab plus nivolumab as post-transplant consolidation. All receptors come from a male donor with diffuse large B-cell lymphoma.

The chain has TRBV5-4 and TRBJ2-1; 13 bases are a match to TRBD2. The V segment lost 5 bases and the J segment 7 bases; nucleotides outside the gene matches: 15. The CDR3 runs 18 residues. CDR1 is SGHNT, CDR2 YYREEE, per germline (reference sequence). The CDR3 spells CASSYSTSGGAPLNEQFF. Written as DNA, the CDR3 is TGTGCCAGCAGTTATAGTACTAGCGGGGGGGCCCCTCTTAATGAGCAGTTCTTC.

In this sample, this clone turned up once. The rearrangement joins TRBV6-1 to TRBJ2-1; 12 nucleotides align to TRBD2. The germline V gene encodes CDR1 MNHNS and CDR2 SASEGT. CDR3 length equals 18 residues. With V trimmed by 0 bases and J by 4 bases, 7 bases remained unmatched. The CDR3 loop is CASSEAVTSGGWYNEQFF. CDR3 DNA sequence: TGTGCCAGCAGTGAAGCCGTGACTAGCGGGGGTTGGTACAATGAGCAGTTCTTC.

The chain links TRBV27 to TRBJ1-6, with D uncertain. Trimming took off 3 bases at V and 9 bases at J, with 15 bases between the two ends. Per germline, CDR1 MNHEY and CDR2 SMNVEV (reference sequence). The CDR3 runs to 15 residues. The CDR3 loop is CASSFYGRKGSPLHF. CDR3 in DNA: TGTGCCAGCAGTTTTTATGGACGGAAAGGTTCACCCCTCCACTTT.

This rearrangement joins TRBV6-4 to TRBJ1-1; D unresolved. Germline CDR1 and CDR2: MRHNA and SNTAGT. V lost 2 bases, J lost 4 bases, and 8 bases lay in between. CDR3 length equals 13 residues. The CDR3 here is CASSDRVGTEAFF. Written as DNA, the CDR3 is TGTGCCAGCAGTGACAGGGTCGGCACTGAAGCTTTCTTT.

V and J are TRBV4-1 and TRBJ2-3; the match to TRBD2 covers 9 bases. Trimming took 1 base from V and 2 from J; bases not matched to a gene: 7. CDR3 length: 17 residues. CDR1 and CDR2 (germline): MGHRA, YSYEKL. The CDR3 DNA is TGCGCCAGCAGCCAAGGGCGGGGGGGCCGGAACACAGATACGCAGTATTTT. Amino acid sequence: CASSQGRGGRNTDTQYF.

This clone was observed a few times. The chain couples TRBV7-9 to TRBJ1-3; tentatively, D is TRBD1 (5 bases). Trimming took off 2 bases at V and 8 bases at J, with 13 bases between the two ends. CDR1 and CDR2 (germline): SEHNR, FQNEAQ (reference sequence). The CDR3 consists of 14 residues. As DNA, the CDR3 is TGTGCCAGCAGCTTATATCCCAGGGCGGACACCATATATTTT. Translation: CASSLYPRADTIYF.

The chain links TRBV7-9 to TRBJ2-5, with a weak D call TRBD2 (5 bases). The tail of the sequence fits TRBJ2-7 better, so the J call may be wrong. Germline values: CDR1 SEHNR, CDR2 FQNEAQ (reference sequence). This CDR3 contains 13 residues. The CDR3 DNA follows: TGTGCCAGCAGCCGCAGGACTTCCTACGAGCAGTACTTC. It specifies CASSRRTSYEQYF.

By its share, this clone is medium-sized. Other DNA sequences of this sample code for an identical CDR3. The chain employs TRBV5-1 and TRBJ2-7, with D possibly TRBD1 on 6 matching bases. Germline V lookup: CDR1 SGHRS, CDR2 YFSETQ. This CDR3 region has 13 residues. V was trimmed by 4 bases and J by 4 bases, leaving 12 bases between them. This CDR3 reads CASSGTDSYEQYF. In nucleotides, the CDR3 is TGCGCCAGCAGCGGAACGGACAGTTACGAGCAGTACTTC.

The chain couples TRBV15 to TRBJ2-7; no reliable D call. Trimming shortened V by 0 bases and J by 6 bases, and 12 bases separated the two germline ends. The germline gives CDR1 LNHNV, CDR2 YYDKDF (reference sequence). The CDR3 has 14 residues. The CDR3 here is CATSRDVLFGEQYF. The CDR3 DNA sequence: TGTGCCACCAGCAGAGATGTCCTATTCGGCGAGCAGTACTTC. Full variable domain (outside the CDR3, taken from reference TRBV15 and TRBJ2-7): DAMVIQNPRYQVTQFGKPVTLSCSQTLNHNVMYWYQQKSSQAPKLLFHYYDKDFNNEADTPDNFQSRRPNTSFCFLDIRSPGLGDTAMYLCATSRDVLFGEQYFGPGTRLTVT.

The chain recombines TRBV6-1 with TRBJ2-2; D may be TRBD1 (5 bases). Trimming took off 7 bases at V and 4 bases at J, with 16 bases between the two ends. The CDR3 runs 15 residues. CDR1 and CDR2 (germline): MNHNS, SASEGT. The CDR3 nucleotides read TGTGCCAGCAACTTAGTGATGACAGTCACCGGGGAGCTGTTTTTT. Encoded protein: CASNLVMTVTGELFF.

The V gene is TRBV5-1, the J gene TRBJ1-2; no reliable D call. This CDR3 comprises 13 residues. The V gene's germline CDR1 is SGHRS and CDR2 YFSETQ. V lost 0 bases and J lost 3, with 6 bases in between. CDR3 in amino acids: CASSLVADYGYTF. As DNA, the CDR3 is TGCGCCAGCAGCTTGGTGGCTGACTATGGCTACACCTTC.

The rearrangement uses TRBV6-5 and TRBJ1-4; D call uncertain. There are 16 residues in the CDR3. Germline V gives CDR1 MNHEY, CDR2 SVGAGI. V was shortened by 0 bases and J by 0 bases, with 8 bases between the two germline ends. The CDR3 nucleotides read TGTGCCAGCAGTTACTCTGTCACTGCAACTAATGAAAAACTGTTTTTT. Its translation is CASSYSVTATNEKLFF.

The rearrangement uses TRBV29-1 and TRBJ2-7; tentative D call: TRBD2 (5 bases). The V and J ends lost 7 bases and 6 bases respectively, with 13 bases between them. The germline V gene encodes CDR1 SQVTM and CDR2 ANQGSEA. The CDR3 runs 11 residues. CDR3 region: CSGGDTGEQYF. The CDR3 coding sequence is TGCAGCGGGGGAGACACTGGCGAGCAGTACTTC.

This clone was seen only a few times. V gene TRBV19 combines with J gene TRBJ1-5, with TRBD1 matching over 10 bases. The CDR3 is made up of 14 amino acids. V was clipped by 8 bases and J by 6 bases; unmatched bases: 7. Per the germline V gene, CDR1 is LNHDA and CDR2 is SQIVND (reference sequence). DNA of the CDR3: TGTGCCAGTGGGAAGACAGGGGGCGGTCAGCCCCAGCATTTT. Its protein product is CASGKTGGGQPQHF. The full variable domain, with the rest looked up from reference TRBV19 and TRBJ1-5, is DGGITQSPKYLFRKEGQNVTLSCEQNLNHDAMYWYRQDPGQGLRLIYYSQIVNDFQKGDIAEGYSVSREKKESFPLTVTSAQKNPTAFYLCASGKTGGGQPQHFGDGTRLSIL.

V is TRBV4-3 and J is TRBJ1-4; D ambiguous. Between the trimmed V and J ends, which lost 3 bases and 3 bases, there was a span of 11 bases. The CDR3 loop spans 15 amino acids. CDR1 and CDR2 from the germline V gene are LGHNA and YSLEER. The CDR3 loop reads CASSQQDQANEKLFF. The CDR3 DNA reads TGCGCCAGCAGCCAGCAGGATCAGGCTAATGAAAAACTGTTTTTT.

Only a few counts were recorded for this clone. J is TRBJ2-6 and V is TRBV4-1; the D gene is possibly TRBD1 (6 bases). CDR3 size: 18 residues. V was pared by 0 bases and J by 0 bases, with 12 bases between. Looked up from germline, CDR1 is MGHRA and CDR2 is YSYEKL. This CDR3 reads CASSQETGPFSGANVLTF. The CDR3 DNA follows: TGCGCCAGCAGCCAAGAAACAGGGCCCTTCTCTGGGGCCAACGTCCTGACTTTC.

The chain combines TRBV2 with TRBJ1-6, with D unresolved. The V gene lost 11 bases and the J gene lost 9 bases, with 20 bases spanning the gap. The V gene's germline CDR1 is SNHLY and CDR2 FYNNEI. CDR3 length: 14 amino acids. CDR3 bases: TGTGCCTCCTCGACCTACCCCAGGAGTTCACCCCTCCACTTT. It translates to CASSTYPRSSPLHF.

The chain couples TRBV11-2 to TRBJ1-5; D gene unclear. The germline gives CDR1 SGHAT, CDR2 FQNNGV. This CDR3 is 17 amino acids long. Trimming shortened V by 0 bases and J by 0 bases, and 12 bases separated the two germline ends. CDR3 DNA sequence: TGTGCCAGCAGCTTAGATCGGGTAGAAACTAGCAATCAGCCCCAGCATTTT. Amino acids: CASSLDRVETSNQPQHF.

The J gene is TRBJ2-1, the V gene TRBV6-6, with D possibly called TRBD1 or TRBD2 (6 bases each). Germline CDR1 reads MNHNY; CDR2 reads SVGAGI (reference sequence). V was clipped by 6 bases and J by 2 bases, with 17 bases between them. This CDR3 region has 16 residues. This chain's CDR3 is CASSHGGRGTYNEQFF. DNA for the CDR3: TGTGCCAGCAGCCACGGGGGCAGGGGCACCTACAATGAGCAGTTCTTC.